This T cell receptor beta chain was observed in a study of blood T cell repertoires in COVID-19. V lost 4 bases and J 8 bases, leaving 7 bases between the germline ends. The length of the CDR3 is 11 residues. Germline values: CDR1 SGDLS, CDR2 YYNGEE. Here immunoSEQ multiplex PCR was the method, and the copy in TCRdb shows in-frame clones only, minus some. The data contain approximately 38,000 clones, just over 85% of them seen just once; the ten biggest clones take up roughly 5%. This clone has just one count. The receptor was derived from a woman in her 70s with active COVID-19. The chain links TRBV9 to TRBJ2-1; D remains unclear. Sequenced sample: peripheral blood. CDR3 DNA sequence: TGTGCCAGCAGCCCTGACTATGAGCAGTTCTTC. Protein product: CASSPDYEQFF.